These 7 T cell receptor beta chains were all obtained from the same sample, sequenced in a study of post-analysis software for immune sequencing data. No cognate antigen is known for these TCRs. The TCR beta cDNA libraries contained unique molecular identifiers. TCRdb processed the PCR reads anew with MiXCR; each CDR3 protein has one entry. The sample lists 820,000 or so distinct CDR3 sequences, 53% occurring once. The study's findings and limits: Elevated frequency relative to controls characterized four or five TRBV segments in patients, TRBV5-6, TRBV5-1 and TRBV20-1 among them.

Sample: blood. The source of these receptors is a girl between 5 and 17 years old with multiple sclerosis.

This chain joins TRBV30 and TRBJ1-2, with 7 bases that match TRBD1. Germline assignment: CDR1 GTSNPN and CDR2 SVGIG (reference sequence). CDR3 length: 15 amino acids. Unmatched junction bases numbered 13, after V lost 7 bases and J lost 2 bases. The CDR3 DNA is TGTGCCTCTACAAGGGGGCAGCTCAGAAACTATGGCTACACCTTC. This gives the protein CASTRGQLRNYGYTF. Supplemented by reference TRBV30 and TRBJ1-2, the full variable domain reads SQTIHQWPATLVQPVGSPLSLECTVEGTSNPNLYWYRQAAGRGLQLLFYSVGIGQISSEVPQNLSASRPQDRQFILSSKKLLLSDSGFYLCASTRGQLRNYGYTFGSGTRLTVV.

The chain recombines TRBV29-1 with TRBJ1-4; 7 bases are shared with TRBD1. There are 13 residues in the CDR3. The germline gives CDR1 SQVTM, CDR2 ANQGSEA. Trimming cost V 6 bases and J 5 bases; bases outside gene matches: 6. In nucleotides, the CDR3 is TGCAGCGTGGGGGGACAGCAGAATGAAAAACTGTTTTTT. Protein sequence: CSVGGQQNEKLFF.

This chain joins TRBV20-1 and TRBJ1-1; the D is unclear. Trimming took 3 bases from V and 1 from J, leaving 9 bases between them. Germline values: CDR1 DFQATT, CDR2 SNEGSKA (reference sequence). The CDR3 is made up of 13 amino acids. This CDR3 reads CSARVQQNTEAFF. The CDR3 region has the DNA TGCAGTGCTAGGGTTCAGCAGAACACTGAAGCTTTCTTT.

In this sample, this clonotype turned up a few times. V is TRBV12-3 or TRBV12-4 and J is TRBJ2-7; D possibly corresponds to TRBD1 (5 bases). With 8 bases removed from V and 3 bases from J, the gap between germline ends came to 11 bases. The CDR3 extends over 12 amino acids. The CDR3 protein is CASGAGIYEQYF. DNA for the CDR3: TGTGCCAGCGGGGCAGGGATCTACGAGCAGTACTTC.

This clonotype appeared a few times. This chain links TRBV9 with TRBJ2-5, with a tentative D call TRBD2 (6 bases). The V end lost 3 bases, the J end lost 0 bases, and 12 bases lay between the germline ends. Germline V lookup: CDR1 SGDLS, CDR2 YYNGEE. This CDR3 comprises 15 residues. The CDR3 region is CASSGGTLHQETQYF. The CDR3 region has the DNA TGTGCCAGCAGCGGCGGGACTCTCCACCAAGAGACCCAGTACTTC.

The chain combines TRBV29-1 with TRBJ1-2; D gene unclear. The germline V and J ends were trimmed by 0 bases and 8 bases, with 13 bases remaining between them. The CDR3 is 13 residues long. Germline CDR1 SQVTM, CDR2 ANQGSEA. The CDR3 region has the DNA TGCAGCGTTGAAGATCTTAAGGAAGGAGGCTACACCTTC. As protein: CSVEDLKEGGYTF. Full variable domain (remainder filled in from reference TRBV29-1 and TRBJ1-2): SAVISQKPSRDICQRGTSLTIQCQVDSQVTMMFWYRQQPGQSLTLIATANQGSEATYESGFVIDKFPISRPNLTFSTLTVSNMSPEDSSIYLCSVEDLKEGGYTFGSGTRLTVV.

The V call is TRBV12-3 or TRBV12-4, the J call TRBJ2-5; TRBD2 agrees at 7 bases. The J call is doubtful: the DNA matches TRBJ2-7 better. The CDR3 loop spans 12 amino acids. CDR3 sequence (DNA): TGTGCCAGCCGGGGGGTTAGCTCCGAGCAGTACTTC. It is translated as CASRGVSSEQYF.